The 25 T cell receptor beta chains listed next were all sequenced from one sample in a study of shared clonotypes between healthy human individuals. Method: immunoSEQ multiplex PCR; TCRdb's copy keeps in-frame clones and lacks some. This table has around 500,000 clones, 79% appearing once. Sample: PBMCs. The origin of the receptors is a woman aged 40 to 50 in good health. Some clones in this sample may be carry-over from other donors' samples.

The CDR3 protein is CASSLGLGVKETQYF. The CDR3 DNA reads as TGTGCCAGCAGCTTAGGACTGGGAGTAAAAGAGACCCAGTACTTC. The chain employs TRBV7-2 and TRBJ2-5; tentatively, D is TRBD2 (5 bases). Germline V gene lookup returns CDR1 SGHTA and CDR2 FQGNSA. CDR3 length equals 15 residues. V lost 1 base and J lost 3, with 12 bases in between.

The chain has TRBV2 and TRBJ1-2; TRBD1 matches 7 bases. Germline V gene data show CDR1 as SNHLY and CDR2 as FYNNEI. CDR3 size: 13 residues. V dropped 2 bases and J dropped 3; count of bases not matched to a gene: 0. The CDR3 region has the DNA TGTGCCAGCAGTGAACAGGGGGACTATGGCTACACCTTC. Amino acid sequence: CASSEQGDYGYTF.

This chain uses TRBV27 with TRBJ1-1; weak D call: TRBD1 (6 bases). The CDR3 is 17 amino acids. Per germline, CDR1 MNHEY and CDR2 SMNVEV (reference sequence). V lost 1 base to trimming and J lost 0 bases, with 15 bases between them. This CDR3 is CASSLYRERYMNTEAFF. The CDR3 nucleotides read TGTGCCAGCAGTTTATACAGGGAGAGATATATGAACACTGAAGCTTTCTTT.

The rearrangement joins TRBV11-1 to TRBJ2-7; the D is unclear. Germline CDR1 and CDR2: SGHAT and FQDESV (reference sequence). This CDR3 spans 14 amino acids. V dropped 5 bases and J dropped 3 bases, with 14 bases sitting between them. The CDR3 sequence is CASSPLGLDYEQYF. DNA of the CDR3: TGTGCCAGCAGCCCCCTGGGTTTAGACTACGAGCAGTACTTC. Supplemented by reference TRBV11-1 and TRBJ2-7, the full variable domain reads EAEVAQSPRYKITEKSQAVAFWCDPISGHATLYWYRQILGQGPELLVQFQDESVVDDSQLPKDRFSAERLKGVDSTLKIQPAELGDSAMYLCASSPLGLDYEQYFGPGTRLTVT.

With regard to this clone: Other nucleotide sequences from this sample produce the same CDR3. The V gene is TRBV30, the J gene TRBJ2-5; tentatively, D is TRBD2 (6 bases). Germline loops: CDR1 GTSNPN, CDR2 SVGIG (reference sequence). V lost 1 base and J lost 2, with 8 bases in between. This CDR3 is built from 13 residues. The CDR3 nucleotides are TGTGCCTGGAGTGGCGGACTACAAGAGACCCAGTACTTC. This encodes CAWSGGLQETQYF.

The V call is TRBV7-7, the J call TRBJ1-4, with D possibly matching TRBD1 (5 bases). CDR1 is SSHAT, CDR2 FNYEAQ, per germline (reference sequence). This CDR3 is 15 amino acids long. V was cut by 5 bases and J by 17 bases, with 27 bases left in between. CDR3 amino acids: CASSGGTAGVKKFFF. The DNA for the CDR3 is TGTGCCAGCAGCGGAGGGACCGCGGGGGTGAAAAAGTTCTTTTTT.

Comment on this clone: This is likely an artifact of a read error, given a far larger clone one base away. The rearrangement links TRBV28 to TRBJ1-1, with D hard to call. Germline V gene lookup returns CDR1 MDHEN and CDR2 SYDVKM. V was clipped by 6 bases and J by 0 bases, with 5 bases between them. The CDR3 contains 12 residues. The CDR3 reads CASSIMNTEAFF. CDR3 nucleotide sequence: TGTGCCAGCAGCATAATGAACACTGAAGCTTTCTTT. Looking up the rest from reference TRBV28 and TRBJ1-1 gives the full variable domain: DVKVTQSSRYLVKRTGEKVFLECVQDMDHENMFWYRQDPGLGLRLIYFSYDVKMKEKGDIPEGYSVSREKKERFSLILESASTNQTSMYLCASSIMNTEAFFGQGTRLTVV.

The V and J genes are TRBV5-6 and TRBJ1-2, with 7 bases matching TRBD1. This CDR3 has 14 amino acids. Germline V gene data show CDR1 as SGHDT and CDR2 as YYEEEE. The J segment lost 2 bases and the V segment lost 5 bases, leaving 6 bases of the junction unmatched. The CDR3 sequence is CASRPTGQNYGYTF. The DNA for the CDR3 is TGTGCCAGCAGACCTACGGGACAGAACTATGGCTACACCTTC.

The genes are TRBV25-1 and TRBJ2-5; D ambiguous. V was trimmed by 0 bases and J by 5 bases, leaving 7 bases between them. This CDR3 contains 13 residues. Germline V gives CDR1 MGHDK, CDR2 SYGVNS. The CDR3 is CASSEYGLETQYF. CDR3 DNA sequence: TGTGCCAGCAGTGAATATGGGTTGGAGACCCAGTACTTC.

V usage is TRBV7-8 and J usage is TRBJ2-7; 7 bases line up with TRBD2. The germline gives CDR1 SGHVS, CDR2 FQNEAQ. This CDR3 has 15 amino acids. The V gene end was trimmed by 6 bases and the J gene end by 2 bases; junction bases not matched to a gene: 10. This CDR3 is CASSMGGGFTYEQYF. The CDR3 DNA sequence: TGTGCCAGCAGTATGGGCGGGGGATTTACCTACGAGCAGTACTTC. The full variable domain, completed using reference TRBV7-8 and TRBJ2-7, is GAGVSQSPRYKVAKRGQDVALRCDPISGHVSLFWYQQALGQGPEFLTYFQNEAQLDKSGLPSDRFFAERPEGSVSTLKIQRTQQEDSAVYLCASSMGGGFTYEQYFGPGTRLTVT.

CDR3 in amino acids: CASSSPGQGAYRYGYTF. The CDR3 nucleotides read TGCGCCAGCAGCTCCCCGGGACAGGGGGCTTATCGCTATGGCTACACCTTC. The gene calls are TRBV4-1 and TRBJ1-2, with 12 bases matching TRBD1. Trimming cost V 5 bases and J 4 bases; bases outside gene matches: 11. The CDR3 is made up of 17 amino acids. Germline V CDR1 and CDR2: MGHRA, YSYEKL.

The rearrangement links TRBV19 to TRBJ1-2, with D perhaps matching TRBD1 (6 bases). Germline lookup yields CDR1 LNHDA and CDR2 SQIVND (reference sequence). This CDR3 spans 14 amino acids. V gave up 6 bases and J gave up 5 bases, with 16 bases separating them. CDR3 in DNA: TGTGCCAGTAGGACAGGAAGCCCGGGGTATGGCTACACCTTC. Protein: CASRTGSPGYGYTF.

The rearrangement links TRBV27 to TRBJ1-5; the D gene is possibly TRBD1 (5 bases). This CDR3 region has 19 residues. Germline V gene lookup returns CDR1 MNHEY and CDR2 SMNVEV (reference sequence). Trimming shortened V by 3 bases and J by 1 base, and 22 bases separated the two germline ends. CDR3 sequence (DNA): TGTGCCAGCAGTTTCCTTCCCCGGGGCCCAGAGGACAGCAATCAGCCCCAGCATTTT. Translated: CASSFLPRGPEDSNQPQHF.

The V call is TRBV7-9, the J call TRBJ1-1, with D possibly matching TRBD1 (5 bases). The V end was cut by 7 bases, the J end by 0 bases, with 21 bases between. The CDR3 is 17 residues long. Germline loops: CDR1 SEHNR, CDR2 FQNEAQ (reference sequence). As DNA, the CDR3 is TGTGCCAGCACGGGCGCAGGGACGTACCAGGTGAACACTGAAGCTTTCTTT. Its protein is CASTGAGTYQVNTEAFF.

This chain connects TRBV6-1 to TRBJ1-3; D remains unclear. Germline values: CDR1 MNHNS, CDR2 SASEGT. The CDR3 sequence is 16 residues long. Trimming left V 3 bases short and J 2 bases short, with 14 bases between. CDR3 DNA sequence: TGTGCCAGCAGTGACCCCCTCCGCCTGGCTGGAAACACCATATATTTT. This gives the protein CASSDPLRLAGNTIYF.

In its sample, this clone was seen many times. The chain has TRBV18 and TRBJ1-2; D gene ambiguous. This CDR3 contains 14 residues. Germline V CDR1 and CDR2: KGHSH, LQKENI. Trimming stripped 1 base from V and 0 bases from J, with 6 bases between. CDR3 coding DNA: TGTGCCAGCTCACCACAGCCGGCTAACTATGGCTACACCTTC. Translating it yields CASSPQPANYGYTF.

This chain joins TRBV7-8 and TRBJ1-4; the D gene is possibly TRBD1 (5 bases). Germline V CDR1 and CDR2: SGHVS, FQNEAQ. Between the trimmed V and J ends, which lost 3 bases and 8 bases, there was a span of 16 bases. This CDR3 contains 15 residues. The CDR3 reads CASSFTTGGDEKLFF. The CDR3 nucleotides are TGTGCCAGCAGCTTTACGACGGGGGGTGACGAAAAACTGTTTTTT.

This clone appeared once. V is TRBV28 and J is TRBJ2-1; 11 bases align to TRBD1. The trim removed 5 bases at V and 1 base at J, leaving 7 bases unmatched. Germline V gene data show CDR1 as MDHEN and CDR2 as SYDVKM. CDR3 length equals 17 residues. This chain's CDR3 is CASSLGQGARSYNEQFF. The CDR3 DNA sequence: TGTGCCAGCAGTCTAGGACAGGGGGCTAGGTCCTACAATGAGCAGTTCTTC.

V usage is TRBV9 and J usage is TRBJ1-2; 8 nucleotides line up with TRBD1. In germline, CDR1 is SGDLS, CDR2 YYNGEE. V lost 3 bases and J lost 6; bases outside the gene matches: 13. The length of the CDR3 is 16 residues. CDR3: CASSAAGTGVIHGYTF. The CDR3 DNA is TGTGCCAGCAGCGCGGCAGGGACAGGAGTCATCCATGGCTACACCTTC. The entire variable domain, with the rest obtained from reference TRBV9 and TRBJ1-2, is as follows: DSGVTQTPKHLITATGQRVTLRCSPRSGDLSVYWYQQSLDQGLQFLIQYYNGEERAKGNILERFSAQQFPDLHSELNLSSLELGDSALYFCASSAAGTGVIHGYTFGSGTRLTVV.

This sequence joins TRBV2 and TRBJ2-1; 9 bases map to TRBD2. In germline, CDR1 is SNHLY, CDR2 FYNNEI. After removal of 11 bases from V and 5 bases from J, the junction contained 7 bases not matched to a gene. The length of the CDR3 is 13 residues. CDR3 bases: TGTGCCCCGGGGCCTAGCGGGAACAATGAGCAGTTCTTC. As protein: CAPGPSGNNEQFF.

The chain has TRBV2 and TRBJ2-5, with TRBD2 matching over 10 bases. V shed 8 bases, J shed 5 bases, and the junction held 11 bases outside the gene matches. Germline loops: CDR1 SNHLY, CDR2 FYNNEI. This CDR3 has 15 residues. This CDR3 is CASGTSGKERETQYF. DNA of the CDR3: TGTGCCAGCGGTACTAGCGGGAAGGAGAGGGAGACCCAGTACTTC.

The genes are TRBV2 and TRBJ2-2; D may be TRBD1 (6 bases). The CDR3 contains 15 residues. V dropped 4 bases and J dropped 1 base, with 10 bases sitting between them. Germline assignment: CDR1 SNHLY and CDR2 FYNNEI. The chain's CDR3 is CASSVRRGNTGELFF. The CDR3 DNA reads TGTGCCAGCAGTGTACGCAGGGGGAACACCGGGGAGCTGTTTTTT.

The chain has TRBV30 and TRBJ2-7; tentatively, D is TRBD1 or TRBD2 (5 bases each). The V and J ends lost 0 bases and 0 bases respectively, with 12 bases between them. The CDR3 spans 15 residues. Germline CDR1 and CDR2: GTSNPN and SVGIG (reference sequence). DNA of the CDR3: TGTGCCTGGAGTGTTGCCAGGGCGGGCTCCTACGAGCAGTACTTC. The encoded protein is CAWSVARAGSYEQYF.

The J gene is TRBJ2-1, the V gene TRBV29-1; 8 bases map to TRBD1. CDR3 length: 16 residues. The junction had 6 bases not matched to a gene; V was cut back by 1 base and J by 1 base. Looked up from germline, CDR1 is SQVTM and CDR2 is ANQGSEA. CDR3 bases: TGCAGCGTTGAAGCTTCCCGGGACAGGTCCTACAATGAGCAGTTCTTC. Protein: CSVEASRDRSYNEQFF.

The gene calls are TRBV7-9 and TRBJ2-6, with no clear D. This CDR3 has 15 residues. CDR1 and CDR2 (germline): SEHNR, FQNEAQ (reference sequence). Trimming cost V 2 bases and J 2 bases, with 7 bases left between them. Here the CDR3 reads CASSLHSAGANVLTF. In DNA form, the CDR3 reads TGTGCCAGCAGCTTACACAGCGCTGGGGCCAACGTCCTGACTTTC.